What follows is one TCR beta chain and its context. This clonotype has more than one count but fewer than ten. Its antigen is not yet known. No qualities accompany the bases; no much larger clone lies one base away. Receptor libraries were prepared by PCR. Sequenced using an Illumina HiSeq 4000. Bulk TCR libraries were generated as previously described, with the TCR primers listed in Table S5 used. Total RNA was purified with the Qiagen AllPrep DNA/RNA kit. Before analysis, reads from multiple sequencing runs of one library were combined. The paper's data handling went like this. Only reads with exact TCR constant sequence were kept, trimmed to 150 nt, and grouped by their 12-nt molecular barcodes. Reads within each barcode group were sub-clustered using a 15% Levenshtein threshold, and quality-weighted consensus sequences were constructed for each RNA molecule. Non-functional sequences were filtered out, along with any lower-count sequence sitting one edit away from another sequence. Barcode sub-clusters with fewer than 20% of the maximum read count were removed, based on fitting two negative binomial distributions. Clones were called with MiXCR by TCRdb after fastp trimmed the public reads at Q25, and only in-frame beta chains were retained. Identical CDR3 protein sequences are pooled into one entry, listed with their most common genes and DNA. The V and J calls were determined by TCRdb, not by the authors. This sample holds about 640,000 distinct CDR3 sequences; approximately 20% were observed only once. The ten largest clones add up to roughly 0.85% of the sample.

The sample belongs to a study of molecular identifiers for immune sequencing clone quantification (dated by TCRdb to 2017 to 2018). Regarding the complete study: For a replicate experiment, the RNA from either approximately 20,000 or 98,000 naive CD8 T cells was divided into five aliquots, and four of those aliquots went on to sequencing. CD8 T cells were used in a methods study to benchmark molecular-identifier clustering-based TCR repertoire sequencing (MIDCIRS) and TCR RNA copy counting.

What the research found in general, with its limitations: Clones above 20 RNA copies held over 99% of molecules in CMV-specific effector cells but under 1% in naive cells. Highly expanded clone sizes could be underestimated because identical TCR molecules may share a barcode. Spiked-in Jurkat TCR RNA (approximately eleven copies' worth), which is not part of the donor repertoire, was contained in the naive libraries. A single cell's worth of spiked-in Jurkat TCR RNA was reported detectable even among one million naive CD8 T cells. Without barcode sub-clustering, chimeric consensus sequences inflated TCR diversity; chimeras reached as high as 47%. About three recovered TCR RNA copies per cell were obtained by modeling, versus approximately 10 by digital PCR, implying a capture efficiency of about 30%.

Libraries of naive CD8 T cells were generated from about 19,000 to 1,100,000 sorted cells, with 10%, 30% or 50% of the purified RNA used. Naive CD8 T cells, defined as CD8+CD4-CCR7+CD45RA+, were FACS-sorted into RLT Plus buffer on a BD FACSAria II. Detection sensitivity was tested by spiking Jurkat RNA equal to 9 to 10 TCR copies' worth into samples containing 20,000-1,000,000 naive CD8 T cells. Enrichment of CD8 T cells was done with RosetteSep CD8+ T Cell Enrichment Cocktail plus Ficoll-Paque, and ACK red cell lysis came afterward. The TCR comes from a human donor in good health. Some libraries in this study had Jurkat cell RNA spiked in. Sequencing was carried out using naive CD8+ T cells from blood, with Jurkat cell RNA spiked in. Per the publication, the cell subset or site label means: FACS-sorted CD8+CD4-CCR7+CD45RA+ naive T cells.

The CDR3 protein is CASSGGTGVNTEAFF. The bases read TGCGCCAGCAGCGGCGGGACAGGGGTTAACACTGAAGCTTTCTTT. The sequence links TRBV5-1 to TRBJ1-1; 10 bases in the middle match TRBD1. Taken from cysteine to phenylalanine, the CDR3 has 15 residues. Only CDR3 DNA remains: 45 bases, in frame from the first base. V is cut back by 4 bases and J by 2 bases, with 5 bases in the junction unmatched. The germline V gene yields SGHRS for CDR1 and YFSETQ for CDR2.